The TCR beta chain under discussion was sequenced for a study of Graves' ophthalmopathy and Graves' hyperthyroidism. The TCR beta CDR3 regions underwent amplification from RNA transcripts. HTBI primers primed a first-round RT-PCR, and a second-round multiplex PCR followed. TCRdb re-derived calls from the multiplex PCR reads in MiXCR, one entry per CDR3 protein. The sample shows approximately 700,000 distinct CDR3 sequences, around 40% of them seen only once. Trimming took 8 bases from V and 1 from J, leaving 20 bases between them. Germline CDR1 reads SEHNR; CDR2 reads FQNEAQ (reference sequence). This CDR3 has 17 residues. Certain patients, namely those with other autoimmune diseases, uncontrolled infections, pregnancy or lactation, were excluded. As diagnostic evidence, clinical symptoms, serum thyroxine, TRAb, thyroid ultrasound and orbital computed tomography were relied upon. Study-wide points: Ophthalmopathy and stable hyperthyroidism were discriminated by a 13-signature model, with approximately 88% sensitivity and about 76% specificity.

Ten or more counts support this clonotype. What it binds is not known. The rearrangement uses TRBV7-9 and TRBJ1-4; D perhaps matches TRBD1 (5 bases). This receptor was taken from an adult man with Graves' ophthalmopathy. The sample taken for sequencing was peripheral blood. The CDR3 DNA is TGTGCCAGCGTTCCAGGGATGTTGAGCGTAACTAATGAAAAACTGTTTTTT. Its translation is CASVPGMLSVTNEKLFF.